This T cell receptor (beta chain) was recorded in a study of blood T cells in healthy people across ages. This clonotype has only a few counts. Its antigen is undetermined. Germline trimming cut 4 bases from V and 4 bases from J; bases unmatched to any gene: 13. Looked up from germline, CDR1 is SGDLS and CDR2 is YYNGEE. This CDR3 comprises 17 residues. A second about 7 to 11 cycle PCR used barcoded and J-beta primers. MiXCR, run by TCRdb on the 5' RACE reads, gives a single entry per CDR3 protein. In the table there are 1 million to 1.2 million distinct CDR3 sequences, more than 30% of which are singletons. General study results and limits: Roughly linear declines in TCR beta diversity per million T cells occurred with age.

The chain joins TRBV9 to TRBJ1-1; 10 nucleotides agree with TRBD1. Sequences were obtained from blood. The clonotype originates from a man between 18 and 29 years old in good health. The CDR3 protein is CASSLSSVGQGSTEAFF. The CDR3 bases are TGTGCCAGCAGCCTCAGTAGTGTGGGACAGGGGTCCACTGAAGCTTTCTTT.